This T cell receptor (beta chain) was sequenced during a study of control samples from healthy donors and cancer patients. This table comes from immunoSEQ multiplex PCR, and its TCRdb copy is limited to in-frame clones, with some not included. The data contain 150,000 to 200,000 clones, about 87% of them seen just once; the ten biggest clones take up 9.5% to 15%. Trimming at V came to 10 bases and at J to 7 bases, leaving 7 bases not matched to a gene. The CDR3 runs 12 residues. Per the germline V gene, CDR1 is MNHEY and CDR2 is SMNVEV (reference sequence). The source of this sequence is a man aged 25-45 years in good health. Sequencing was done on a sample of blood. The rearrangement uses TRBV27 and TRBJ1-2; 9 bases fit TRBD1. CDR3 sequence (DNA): TGTGCCACCCTACAGGGGGCGCTTGGCTACACCTTC. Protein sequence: CATLQGALGYTF.